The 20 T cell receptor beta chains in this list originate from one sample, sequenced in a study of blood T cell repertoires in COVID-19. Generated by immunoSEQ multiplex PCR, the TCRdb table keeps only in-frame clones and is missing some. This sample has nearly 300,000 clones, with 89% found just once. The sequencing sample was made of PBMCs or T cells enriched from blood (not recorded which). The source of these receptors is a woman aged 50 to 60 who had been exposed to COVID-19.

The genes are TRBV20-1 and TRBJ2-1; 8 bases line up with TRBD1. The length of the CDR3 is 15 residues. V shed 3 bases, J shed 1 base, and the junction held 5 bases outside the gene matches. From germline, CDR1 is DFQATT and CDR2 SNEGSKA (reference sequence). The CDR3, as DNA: TGCAGTGCTAGTGGGACAGGTAGGTCCTACAATGAGCAGTTCTTC. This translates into CSASGTGRSYNEQFF.

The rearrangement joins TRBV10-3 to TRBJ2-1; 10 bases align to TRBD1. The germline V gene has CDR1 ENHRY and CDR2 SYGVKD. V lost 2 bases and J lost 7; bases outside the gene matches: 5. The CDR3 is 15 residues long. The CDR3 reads CAISEAGQGRNEQFF. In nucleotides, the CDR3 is TGTGCCATCAGTGAGGCGGGACAGGGGAGGAATGAGCAGTTCTTC.

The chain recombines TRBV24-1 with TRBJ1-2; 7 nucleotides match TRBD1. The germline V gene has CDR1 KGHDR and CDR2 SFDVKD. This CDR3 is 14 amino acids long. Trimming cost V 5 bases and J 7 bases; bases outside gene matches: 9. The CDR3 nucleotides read TGTGCCACCAGTGGCACAACAGGGGTTCCTGGCTACACCTTC. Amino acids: CATSGTTGVPGYTF.

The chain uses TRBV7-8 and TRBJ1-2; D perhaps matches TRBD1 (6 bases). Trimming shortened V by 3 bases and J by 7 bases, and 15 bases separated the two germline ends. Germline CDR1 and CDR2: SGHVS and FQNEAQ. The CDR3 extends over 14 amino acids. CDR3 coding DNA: TGTGCCAGCAGCTTCGGGACACAGATTCTTGGCTACACCTTC. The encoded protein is CASSFGTQILGYTF.

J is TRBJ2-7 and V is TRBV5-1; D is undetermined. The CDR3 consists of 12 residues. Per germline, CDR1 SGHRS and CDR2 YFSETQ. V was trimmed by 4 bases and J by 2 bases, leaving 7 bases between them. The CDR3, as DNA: TGCGCCAGCAGCAAAAACACCTACGAGCAGTACTTC. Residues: CASSKNTYEQYF.

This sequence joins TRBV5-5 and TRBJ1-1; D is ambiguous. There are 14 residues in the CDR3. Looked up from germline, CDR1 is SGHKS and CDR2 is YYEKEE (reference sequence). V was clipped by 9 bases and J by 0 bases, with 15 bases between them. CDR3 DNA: TGTGCCACCTCCCCGGGGTCTTTGAACACTGAAGCTTTCTTT. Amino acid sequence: CATSPGSLNTEAFF.

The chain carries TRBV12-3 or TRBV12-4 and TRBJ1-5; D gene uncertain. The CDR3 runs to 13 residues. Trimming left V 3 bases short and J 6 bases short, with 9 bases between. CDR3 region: CASSFEVLQPQHF. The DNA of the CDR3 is TGTGCCAGCAGTTTTGAGGTTCTTCAGCCCCAGCATTTT.

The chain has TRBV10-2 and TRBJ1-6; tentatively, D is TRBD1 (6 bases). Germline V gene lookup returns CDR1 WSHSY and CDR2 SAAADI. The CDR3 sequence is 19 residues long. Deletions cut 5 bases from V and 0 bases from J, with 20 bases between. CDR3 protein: CASSYLVGAVSSYNSPLHF. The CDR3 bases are TGCGCCAGCAGTTACCTGGTGGGGGCGGTTAGCTCCTATAATTCACCCCTCCACTTT.

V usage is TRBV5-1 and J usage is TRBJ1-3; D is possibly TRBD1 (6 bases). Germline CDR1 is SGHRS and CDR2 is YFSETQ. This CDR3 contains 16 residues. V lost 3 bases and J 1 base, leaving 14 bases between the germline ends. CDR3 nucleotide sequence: TGCGCCAGCAGCTGGGGGGGGGCGAGTTCTGGAAACACCATATATTTT. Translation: CASSWGGASSGNTIYF.

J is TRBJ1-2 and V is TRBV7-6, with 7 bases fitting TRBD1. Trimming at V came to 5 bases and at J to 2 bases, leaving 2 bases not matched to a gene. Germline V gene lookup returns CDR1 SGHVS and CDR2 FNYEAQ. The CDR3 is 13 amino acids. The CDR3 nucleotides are TGTGCCAGCAGCCAGACAGGGAACTATGGCTACACCTTC. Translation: CASSQTGNYGYTF.

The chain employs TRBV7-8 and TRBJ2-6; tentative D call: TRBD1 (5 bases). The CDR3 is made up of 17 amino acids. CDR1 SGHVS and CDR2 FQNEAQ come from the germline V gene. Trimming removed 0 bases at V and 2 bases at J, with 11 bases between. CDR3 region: CASSLAPVGAGANVLTF. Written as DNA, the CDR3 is TGTGCCAGCAGCTTAGCGCCGGTAGGGGCTGGGGCCAACGTCCTGACTTTC.

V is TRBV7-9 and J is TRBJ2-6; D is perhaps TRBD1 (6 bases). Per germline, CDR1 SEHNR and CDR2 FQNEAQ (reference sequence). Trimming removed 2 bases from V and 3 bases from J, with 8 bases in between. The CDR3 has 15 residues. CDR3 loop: CASSLWGRGANVLTF. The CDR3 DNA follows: TGTGCCAGCAGCTTATGGGGGCGTGGGGCCAACGTCCTGACTTTC.

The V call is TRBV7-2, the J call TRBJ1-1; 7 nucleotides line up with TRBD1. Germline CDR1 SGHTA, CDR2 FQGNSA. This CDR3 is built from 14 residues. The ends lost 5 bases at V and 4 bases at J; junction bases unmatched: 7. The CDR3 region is CASSPRQGRTEAFF. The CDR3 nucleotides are TGTGCCAGCAGCCCCAGACAGGGACGCACTGAAGCTTTCTTT.

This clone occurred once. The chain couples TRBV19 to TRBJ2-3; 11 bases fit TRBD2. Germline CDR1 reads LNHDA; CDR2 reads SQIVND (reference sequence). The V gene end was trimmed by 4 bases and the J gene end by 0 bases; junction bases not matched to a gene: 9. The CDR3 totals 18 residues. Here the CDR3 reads CASSKTSGGLQSTDTQYF. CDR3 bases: TGTGCCAGTAGTAAAACTAGCGGGGGCCTCCAGAGCACAGATACGCAGTATTTT.

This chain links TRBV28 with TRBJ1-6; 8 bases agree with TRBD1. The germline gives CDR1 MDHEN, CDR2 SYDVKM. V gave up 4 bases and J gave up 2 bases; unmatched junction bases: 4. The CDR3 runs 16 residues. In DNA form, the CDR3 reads TGTGCCAGCAGTTCCGGGACAGGACCCTATAATTCACCCCTCCACTTT. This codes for CASSSGTGPYNSPLHF.

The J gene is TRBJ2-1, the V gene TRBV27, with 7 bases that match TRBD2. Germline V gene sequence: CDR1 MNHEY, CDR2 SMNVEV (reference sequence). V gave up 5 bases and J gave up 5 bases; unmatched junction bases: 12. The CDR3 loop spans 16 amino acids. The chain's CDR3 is CASSVGLLLPNNEQFF. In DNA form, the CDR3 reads TGTGCCAGCAGTGTGGGACTATTGTTACCCAACAATGAGCAGTTCTTC.

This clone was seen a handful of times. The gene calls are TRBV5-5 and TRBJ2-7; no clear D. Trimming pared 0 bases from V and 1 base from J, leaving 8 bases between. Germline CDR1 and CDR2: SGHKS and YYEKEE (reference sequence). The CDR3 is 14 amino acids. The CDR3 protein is CASSLETVSYEQYF. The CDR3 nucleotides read TGTGCCAGCAGCTTGGAAACTGTTTCCTACGAGCAGTACTTC.

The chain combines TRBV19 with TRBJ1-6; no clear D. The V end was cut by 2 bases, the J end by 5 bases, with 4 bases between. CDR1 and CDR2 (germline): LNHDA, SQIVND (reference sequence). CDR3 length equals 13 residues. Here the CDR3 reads CASSILDNSPLHF. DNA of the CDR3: TGTGCCAGTAGTATACTCGATAATTCACCCCTCCACTTT.

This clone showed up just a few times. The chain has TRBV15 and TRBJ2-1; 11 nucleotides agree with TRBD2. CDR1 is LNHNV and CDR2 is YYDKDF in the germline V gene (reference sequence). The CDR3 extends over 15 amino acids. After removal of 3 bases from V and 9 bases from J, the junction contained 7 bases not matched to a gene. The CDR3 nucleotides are TGTGCCACCAGCAGTTTAGCGGGGGGGCCGCGTGAGCAGTTCTTC. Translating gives CATSSLAGGPREQFF.

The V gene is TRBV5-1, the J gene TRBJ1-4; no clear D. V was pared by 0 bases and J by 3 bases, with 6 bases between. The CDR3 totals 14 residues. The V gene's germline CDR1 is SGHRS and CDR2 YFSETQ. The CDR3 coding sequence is TGCGCCAGCAGCTTGGACAGTTCTAATGAAAAACTGTTTTTT. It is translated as CASSLDSSNEKLFF.